This TCR beta chain emerged from a study of CD8 T cells in Susac syndrome. In the case of this clonotype: Its antigen is undetermined.

When the RNA was reverse transcribed, random hexamers were used with an input of about 0.5 to 1 ug. TCRdb re-called the immunoSEQ multiplex PCR reads through MiXCR, storing one row per CDR3 protein. Of 130,000 or so distinct CDR3 sequences in the sample, under 95% were seen once. Overall study results and limits: Acknowledgment was made by the study that its TCR sequencing and HLA analysis involved a relatively small number of individuals.

TEMRA cells were FACS-enriched, while CD8+ and CD4+ T cells were negatively isolated. The germline gives CDR1 MNHEY, CDR2 SMNVEV (reference sequence). The CDR3 spans 14 residues. Trimming removed 3 bases from V and 5 bases from J; junction bases left unmatched: 4. This TCR came from a human donor with multiple sclerosis. This sequence joins TRBV27 and TRBJ2-7; TRBD1 agrees at 10 bases. The sample consisted of CD8+ T cells from PBMCs. DNA for the CDR3: TGTGCCAGCAGTTTGGACAGGGGGGGTAACGAGCAGTACTTC. Translating it yields CASSLDRGGNEQYF.